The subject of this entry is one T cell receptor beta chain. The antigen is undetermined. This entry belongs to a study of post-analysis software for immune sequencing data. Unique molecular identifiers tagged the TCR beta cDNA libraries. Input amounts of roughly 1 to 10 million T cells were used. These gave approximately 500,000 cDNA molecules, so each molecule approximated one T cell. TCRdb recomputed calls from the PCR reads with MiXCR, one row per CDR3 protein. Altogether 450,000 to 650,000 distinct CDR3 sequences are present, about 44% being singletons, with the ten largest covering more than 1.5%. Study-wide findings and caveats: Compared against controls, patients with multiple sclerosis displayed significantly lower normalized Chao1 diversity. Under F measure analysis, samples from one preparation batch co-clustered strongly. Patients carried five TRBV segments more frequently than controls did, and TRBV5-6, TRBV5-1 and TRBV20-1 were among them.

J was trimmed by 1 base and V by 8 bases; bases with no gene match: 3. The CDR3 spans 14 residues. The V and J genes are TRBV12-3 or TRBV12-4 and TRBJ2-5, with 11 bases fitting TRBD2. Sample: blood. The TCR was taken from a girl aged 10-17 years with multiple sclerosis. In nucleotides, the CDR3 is TGTGCCAGCCTGCTAGCGGGAGGCCAAGAGACCCAGTACTTC. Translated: CASLLAGGQETQYF.